This T cell receptor beta chain was identified in a study of control samples from healthy donors and cancer patients. Germline CDR1 is MNHEY and CDR2 is SMNVEV (reference sequence). This CDR3 is 14 amino acids long. Trimming took 6 bases from V and 4 from J, leaving 15 bases between them. Profiled with immunoSEQ multiplex PCR; TCRdb holds only in-frame clones, not every one. The sample shows under 200,000 clones, over 95% of them seen only once. This receptor was obtained from a woman in her thirties in good health. V gene TRBV27 combines with J gene TRBJ1-2, with no clear D. Sequenced sample: blood. The CDR3 is CASRTAGSGYGYTF. CDR3 DNA: TGTGCCAGCAGGACGGCCGGGAGCGGCTATGGCTACACCTTC.